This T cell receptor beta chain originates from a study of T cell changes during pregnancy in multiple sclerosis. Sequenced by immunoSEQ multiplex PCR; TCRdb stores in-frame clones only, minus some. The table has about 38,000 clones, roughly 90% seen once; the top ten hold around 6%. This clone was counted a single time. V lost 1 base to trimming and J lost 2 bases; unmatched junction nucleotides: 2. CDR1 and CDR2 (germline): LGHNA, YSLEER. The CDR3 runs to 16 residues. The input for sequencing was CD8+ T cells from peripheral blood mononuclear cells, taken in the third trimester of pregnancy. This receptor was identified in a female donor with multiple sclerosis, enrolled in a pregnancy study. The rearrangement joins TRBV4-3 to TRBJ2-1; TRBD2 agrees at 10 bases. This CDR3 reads CASSQATSGPYNEQFF. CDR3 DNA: TGCGCCAGCAGCCAAGCGACTAGCGGGCCCTACAATGAGCAGTTCTTC.